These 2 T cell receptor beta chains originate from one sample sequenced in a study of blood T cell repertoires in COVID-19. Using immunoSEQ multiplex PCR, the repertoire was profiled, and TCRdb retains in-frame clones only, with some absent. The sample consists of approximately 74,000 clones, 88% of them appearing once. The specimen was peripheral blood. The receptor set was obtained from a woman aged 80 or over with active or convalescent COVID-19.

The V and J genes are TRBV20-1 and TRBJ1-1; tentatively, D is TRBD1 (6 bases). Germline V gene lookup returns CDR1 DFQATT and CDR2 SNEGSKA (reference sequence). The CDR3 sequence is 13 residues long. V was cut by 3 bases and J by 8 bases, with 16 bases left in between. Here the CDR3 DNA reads TGCAGTGCTAGTGGACAGCCCGGGTCCGAAGCTTTCTTT. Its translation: CSASGQPGSEAFF.

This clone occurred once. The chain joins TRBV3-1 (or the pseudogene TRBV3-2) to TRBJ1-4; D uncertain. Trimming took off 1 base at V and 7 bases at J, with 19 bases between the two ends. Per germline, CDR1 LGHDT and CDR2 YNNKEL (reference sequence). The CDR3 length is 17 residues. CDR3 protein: CASSQAMVNPGSEKLFF. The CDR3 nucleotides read TGTGCCAGCAGCCAAGCAATGGTGAACCCAGGTAGTGAAAAACTGTTTTTT.